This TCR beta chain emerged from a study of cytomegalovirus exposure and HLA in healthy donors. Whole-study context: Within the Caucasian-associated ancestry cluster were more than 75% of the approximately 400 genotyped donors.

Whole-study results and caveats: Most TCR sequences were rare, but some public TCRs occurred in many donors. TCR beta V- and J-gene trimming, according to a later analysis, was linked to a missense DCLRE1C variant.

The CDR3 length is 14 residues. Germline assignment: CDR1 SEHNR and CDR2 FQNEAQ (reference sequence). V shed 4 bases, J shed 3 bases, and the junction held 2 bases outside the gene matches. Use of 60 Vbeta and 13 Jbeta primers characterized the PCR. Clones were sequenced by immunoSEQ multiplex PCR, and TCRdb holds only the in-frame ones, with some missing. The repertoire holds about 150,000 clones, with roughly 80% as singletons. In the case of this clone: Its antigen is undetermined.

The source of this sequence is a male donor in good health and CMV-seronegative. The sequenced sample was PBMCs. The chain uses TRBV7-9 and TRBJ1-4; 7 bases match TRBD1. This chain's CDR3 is CASSSDRANEKLFF. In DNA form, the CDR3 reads TGTGCCAGCAGCTCCGACAGGGCTAATGAAAAACTGTTTTTT.